Sequencing of this TCR beta chain was carried out in a study of shared clonotypes between healthy human individuals. Study results and caveats: The rarefaction results pointed to incomplete sorted-subset sequencing despite large depth.

As regards this clone: Antigen unknown.

Method: immunoSEQ multiplex PCR; TCRdb's copy keeps in-frame clones and lacks some. The table shows some 2,100,000 clones, with more than 85% occurring only once. Germline loops: CDR1 MNHEY, CDR2 SMNVEV (reference sequence). The CDR3 spans 14 residues. V lost 1 base to trimming and J lost 7 bases, with 11 bases between them. CD8 cells classed as naive were CD45RO-negative and positively selected for CCR7, excluding terminally differentiated effector memory CD45RA+ cells. This rearrangement joins TRBV27 to TRBJ2-4; D assignment may be TRBD1 or TRBD2 (6 bases each). This TCR derives from a man younger than 35 in good health. Some clones in this sample may be carry-over from other donors' samples. What was sequenced was naive CD8+ T cells from PBMCs. The CDR3 sequence is CASSLLGGWNIQYF. The CDR3 DNA reads as TGTGCCAGCAGTTTATTAGGGGGGTGGAACATTCAGTACTTC.